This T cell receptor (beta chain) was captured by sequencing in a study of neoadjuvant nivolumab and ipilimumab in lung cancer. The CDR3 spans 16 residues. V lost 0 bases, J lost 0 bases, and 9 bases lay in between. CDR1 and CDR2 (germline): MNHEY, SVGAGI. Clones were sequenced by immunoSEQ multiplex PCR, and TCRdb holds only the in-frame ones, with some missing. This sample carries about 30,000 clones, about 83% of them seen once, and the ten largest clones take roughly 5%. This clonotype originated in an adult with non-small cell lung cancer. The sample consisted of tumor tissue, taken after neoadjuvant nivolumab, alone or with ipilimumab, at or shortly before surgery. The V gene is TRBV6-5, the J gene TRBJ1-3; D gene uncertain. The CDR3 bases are TGTGCCAGCAGTTACTCGCCAGCGAGCTCTGGAAACACCATATATTTT. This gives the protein CASSYSPASSGNTIYF.